This T cell receptor beta chain is drawn from a study of T cell repertoires in cytomegalovirus infection. Study-wide context: In public TCR beta signatures, there were indications of both CMV infection and matching HLA type.

TCRdb re-derived calls from the reads in MiXCR, one entry per CDR3 protein. The table records hundreds of thousands of distinct CDR3 sequences, about 30% of them present only once. The V and J ends lost 3 bases and 3 bases respectively, with 9 bases between them. The CDR3 covers 14 residues. This clonotype occurred many times. Its antigen is still unknown. This rearrangement joins TRBV12-3 or TRBV12-4 to TRBJ1-5; D is undetermined. This clonotype was obtained from a human donor in good health (CMV status not recorded). Some clones in this sample may be carry-over from other donors' samples. Sequences were derived from cultured PBMCs, sampled from culture after CMV antigen stimulation. The CDR3 sequence is CASSLLGYNQPQHF. CDR3 DNA: TGTGCCAGCAGTTTGCTAGGGTACAATCAGCCCCAGCATTTT.